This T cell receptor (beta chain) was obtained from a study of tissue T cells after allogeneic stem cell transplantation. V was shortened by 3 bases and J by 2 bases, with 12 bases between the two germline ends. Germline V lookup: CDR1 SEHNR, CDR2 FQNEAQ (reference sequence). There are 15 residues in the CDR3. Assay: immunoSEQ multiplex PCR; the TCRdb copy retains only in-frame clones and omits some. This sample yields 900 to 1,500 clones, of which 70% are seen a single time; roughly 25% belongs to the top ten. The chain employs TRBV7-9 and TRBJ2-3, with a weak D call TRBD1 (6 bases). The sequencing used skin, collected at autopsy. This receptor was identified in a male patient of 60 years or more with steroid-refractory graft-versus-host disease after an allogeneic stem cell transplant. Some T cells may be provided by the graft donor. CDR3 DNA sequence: TGTGCCAGCAGCTTCATGGACAGCCCCACAGATACGCAGTATTTT. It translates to CASSFMDSPTDTQYF.